Listed below are T cell receptor beta chains from one sample, sequenced in a study of blood T cell repertoires in COVID-19. Data came from immunoSEQ multiplex PCR; TCRdb stores just in-frame clones and leaves some out. The profile covers approximately 50,000 clones, with around 80% appearing a single time and 26% taken by the ten largest. The material sequenced was peripheral blood. These receptors came from a woman of 80 years or more with COVID-19, enrolled during active disease. Each CDR3 is given with its conserved first and last residue. Fields, in order: D gene, J gene, clone size, V gene, CDR3 length, CDR3 DNA, CDR3 protein. A D gene is named only where the DNA matches it firmly. Rows may omit the clone size; those that give it use once, few, many or a size class.

d_gene: TRBD2; j_gene: TRBJ2-1; abundance: -; v_gene: TRBV6-5; len: 13; CDR3nt: TGTGCCAGTGCTAGCGGTGGAGGAAATGAGCAGTTCTTC; CDR3aa: CASASGGGNEQFF
d_gene: -; j_gene: TRBJ1-2; abundance: -; v_gene: TRBV12-3/TRBV12-4; len: 12; CDR3nt: TGTGCCAGCAGTACTACTAACTATGGCTACACCTTC; CDR3aa: CASSTTNYGYTF
d_gene: -; j_gene: TRBJ2-7; abundance: -; v_gene: TRBV4-1; len: 18; CDR3nt: TGCGCCAGCAGCCAAGATGTCTTTGGGGGGGCTAGTTCCTACGAGCAGTACTTC; CDR3aa: CASSQDVFGGASSYEQYF
d_gene: TRBD2; j_gene: TRBJ2-7; abundance: -; v_gene: TRBV4-1; len: 18; CDR3nt: TGCGCCAGCAGCCTAGCGGGTAGCGGGCCACAAAAATACTACGAGCAGTACTTC; CDR3aa: CASSLAGSGPQKYYEQYF
d_gene: TRBD1; j_gene: TRBJ1-5; abundance: -; v_gene: TRBV30; len: 19; CDR3nt: TGTGCCTGGAGTGTAAAAAGGTCGGGACAGTATTATAGCAATCAGCCCCAGCATTTT; CDR3aa: CAWSVKRSGQYYSNQPQHF
d_gene: -; j_gene: TRBJ2-1; abundance: -; v_gene: TRBV30; len: 14; CDR3nt: TGTGCCTGGAATCTTTGGGGCGGGGTATCTGAGCAGTTCTTC; CDR3aa: CAWNLWGGVSEQFF
d_gene: TRBD2; j_gene: TRBJ2-5; abundance: once; v_gene: TRBV4-1; len: 17; CDR3nt: TGCGCCAGCAGCCCCTCGGGACTAGCGGGAGCCCGGGAGACCCAGTACTTC; CDR3aa: CASSPSGLAGARETQYF
d_gene: -; j_gene: TRBJ1-1; abundance: -; v_gene: TRBV29-1; len: 12; CDR3nt: TGCAGCGTTGAGGTGGAGTTCACTGAAGCTTTCTTT; CDR3aa: CSVEVEFTEAFF
d_gene: -; j_gene: TRBJ2-7; abundance: -; v_gene: TRBV5-1; len: 12; CDR3nt: TGCGCCAGCAAGTCAGGGATTAACGAGCAGTACTTC; CDR3aa: CASKSGINEQYF
d_gene: -; j_gene: TRBJ2-1; abundance: -; v_gene: TRBV9; len: 15; CDR3nt: TGTGCCAGCAGCGTAGATGGGGCTGCTGTCGATGAGCAGTTCTTC; CDR3aa: CASSVDGAAVDEQFF
d_gene: -; j_gene: TRBJ1-2; abundance: -; v_gene: TRBV3-1/TRBV3-2; len: 13; CDR3nt: TGTGCCAGCAGCCAAAGGGGTAACTATGGCTACACCTTC; CDR3aa: CASSQRGNYGYTF
d_gene: -; j_gene: TRBJ2-1; abundance: -; v_gene: TRBV7-2; len: 14; CDR3nt: TGTGCCAGCAGCGTCTCTAGCATCCACAATGAGCAGTTCTTC; CDR3aa: CASSVSSIHNEQFF
d_gene: -; j_gene: TRBJ2-2; abundance: -; v_gene: TRBV12-3/TRBV12-4; len: 13; CDR3nt: TGTGCCAGCAGTCCCCAGAACACCGGGGAGCTGTTTTTT; CDR3aa: CASSPQNTGELFF
d_gene: -; j_gene: TRBJ2-2; abundance: -; v_gene: TRBV27; len: 14; CDR3nt: TGTGCCAGCAGTCCCCGACTACACACCGGGGAGCTGTTTTTT; CDR3aa: CASSPRLHTGELFF
d_gene: TRBD2; j_gene: TRBJ2-7; abundance: -; v_gene: TRBV6-1; len: 17; CDR3nt: TGTGCCAGCAGTGGGTGGGGCTCCGGGACTAGCGGCTACGAGCAGTACTTC; CDR3aa: CASSGWGSGTSGYEQYF
d_gene: TRBD2; j_gene: TRBJ2-5; abundance: -; v_gene: TRBV10-3; len: 17; CDR3nt: TGTGCCATCAGTGAGTCGAGGAACCTAGCGGGAGAAGAGACCCAGTACTTC; CDR3aa: CAISESRNLAGEETQYF
d_gene: -; j_gene: TRBJ2-1; abundance: -; v_gene: TRBV19; len: 15; CDR3nt: TGTGCCAGTAACCTAGGGGGCGGGAGGAGGGATGAGCAGTTCTTC; CDR3aa: CASNLGGGRRDEQFF
d_gene: TRBD2; j_gene: TRBJ2-6; abundance: -; v_gene: TRBV7-8; len: 18; CDR3nt: TGTGCCAGCAGCGGCCCCGGACTAGATTTTTCTGGGGCCAACGTCCTGACTTTC; CDR3aa: CASSGPGLDFSGANVLTF
d_gene: TRBD1; j_gene: TRBJ1-1; abundance: once; v_gene: TRBV27; len: 15; CDR3nt: TGTGCCAGCAGCCCGGACAGGGTCCCAGCGGCCGAAGCTTTCTTT; CDR3aa: CASSPDRVPAAEAFF
d_gene: -; j_gene: TRBJ1-2; abundance: -; v_gene: TRBV6-5; len: 14; CDR3nt: TGTGCCAGCAGTTACAGGGGAACTAACTATGGCTACACCTTC; CDR3aa: CASSYRGTNYGYTF
d_gene: TRBD1; j_gene: TRBJ1-1; abundance: -; v_gene: TRBV29-1; len: 12; CDR3nt: TGCAGCGTACCAGACAGGGTTGGTGAAGCTTTCTTT; CDR3aa: CSVPDRVGEAFF
d_gene: -; j_gene: TRBJ1-5; abundance: few; v_gene: TRBV7-8; len: 16; CDR3nt: TGTGCCAGCAGCTTCGGCAGGGATTATAGCAATCAGCCCCAGCATTTT; CDR3aa: CASSFGRDYSNQPQHF
d_gene: -; j_gene: TRBJ1-2; abundance: once; v_gene: TRBV3-1/TRBV3-2; len: 12; CDR3nt: TGTGCCAGCAGCCTACAGGATTATGGCTACACCTTC; CDR3aa: CASSLQDYGYTF
d_gene: TRBD1; j_gene: TRBJ2-5; abundance: medium-sized; v_gene: TRBV4-1; len: 14; CDR3nt: TGCGCCAGCAGCCTTGGGACAGTCCAAGAGACCCAGTACTTC; CDR3aa: CASSLGTVQETQYF
d_gene: TRBD1; j_gene: TRBJ1-1; abundance: -; v_gene: TRBV7-2; len: 15; CDR3nt: TGTGCCAGCAGCCCGCCCGGGACAGGGAACACTGAAGCTTTCTTT; CDR3aa: CASSPPGTGNTEAFF
d_gene: TRBD1; j_gene: TRBJ2-6; abundance: -; v_gene: TRBV5-5; len: 18; CDR3nt: TGTGCCAGCAGCTCGGGACAGCTCCGCTTCTCTGGGGCCAACGTCCTGACTTTC; CDR3aa: CASSSGQLRFSGANVLTF
d_gene: -; j_gene: TRBJ2-1; abundance: -; v_gene: TRBV24-1; len: 17; CDR3nt: TGTGCCACCAGTGGCGAGGCGGGCAGGGGATCCTACAATGAGCAGTTCTTC; CDR3aa: CATSGEAGRGSYNEQFF
d_gene: TRBD2; j_gene: TRBJ2-1; abundance: -; v_gene: TRBV5-1; len: 15; CDR3nt: TGCGCCAGCAGACCTCGGGGGGTATCCTACAATGAGCAGTTCTTC; CDR3aa: CASRPRGVSYNEQFF
d_gene: -; j_gene: TRBJ2-3; abundance: -; v_gene: TRBV28; len: 14; CDR3nt: TGTGCCAGCAGATTCATACTGAGCACAGATACGCAGTATTTT; CDR3aa: CASRFILSTDTQYF
d_gene: -; j_gene: TRBJ2-7; abundance: few; v_gene: TRBV5-1; len: 17; CDR3nt: TGCGCCAGCAGCTCCGGGCTCAAGGGGGGGATCTCCTACGAGCAGTACTTC; CDR3aa: CASSSGLKGGISYEQYF
d_gene: TRBD2; j_gene: TRBJ2-5; abundance: -; v_gene: TRBV2; len: 15; CDR3nt: TGTGCCAGCAGTGAAGGTCTAGCGGGAGGAGAGACCCAGTACTTC; CDR3aa: CASSEGLAGGETQYF
d_gene: TRBD1; j_gene: TRBJ2-7; abundance: -; v_gene: TRBV25-1; len: 12; CDR3nt: TGTGCCAGTGGACAGGGGGCTTACGAGCAGTACTTC; CDR3aa: CASGQGAYEQYF
d_gene: TRBD2; j_gene: TRBJ2-7; abundance: -; v_gene: TRBV3-1/TRBV3-2; len: 16; CDR3nt: TGTGCCAGCAGCCTAGCGGGGGGAGCGGGAGGTCGCAAGCAGTACTTC; CDR3aa: CASSLAGGAGGRKQYF
d_gene: TRBD2; j_gene: TRBJ2-2; abundance: -; v_gene: TRBV5-4; len: 15; CDR3nt: TGTGCCAGCAGCCCAAAGGGACTAATCACCGGGGAGCTGTTTTTT; CDR3aa: CASSPKGLITGELFF
d_gene: TRBD2; j_gene: TRBJ2-1; abundance: -; v_gene: TRBV6-5; len: 14; CDR3nt: TGTGCCAGCAGTTACCAGGGACTAGCGGGAGATCCGTTCTTC; CDR3aa: CASSYQGLAGDPFF
d_gene: -; j_gene: TRBJ2-5; abundance: -; v_gene: TRBV11-3; len: 13; CDR3nt: TGTGCCAGCAGCGGCCGGGGTAAAGAGACCCAGTACTTC; CDR3aa: CASSGRGKETQYF
d_gene: -; j_gene: TRBJ2-7; abundance: -; v_gene: TRBV25-1; len: 15; CDR3nt: TGTGCCAGCAGTGAATGGAGGGCTGGTTCCTACGAGCAGTACTTC; CDR3aa: CASSEWRAGSYEQYF
d_gene: TRBD2; j_gene: TRBJ2-7; abundance: -; v_gene: TRBV2; len: 13; CDR3nt: TGTGCCAGCAGCCCCCGGGAGGGCCACGAGCAGTACTTC; CDR3aa: CASSPREGHEQYF
d_gene: TRBD2; j_gene: TRBJ2-2; abundance: -; v_gene: TRBV7-3; len: 15; CDR3nt: TGTGCCAGCAGCTTAATTGCGGGAGGGGTCGGGGAGCTGTTTTTT; CDR3aa: CASSLIAGGVGELFF
d_gene: TRBD2; j_gene: TRBJ2-1; abundance: -; v_gene: TRBV6-4; len: 16; CDR3nt: TGTGCCAGCCCCCCCCCGCCTAGCGGAGGCTACAATGAGCAGTTCTTC; CDR3aa: CASPPPPSGGYNEQFF
d_gene: TRBD2; j_gene: TRBJ2-4; abundance: -; v_gene: TRBV27; len: 17; CDR3nt: TGTGCCAGCAGTACGGGACTAGCGGGGTTAGCCAAAAACATTCAGTACTTC; CDR3aa: CASSTGLAGLAKNIQYF
d_gene: -; j_gene: TRBJ2-3; abundance: -; v_gene: TRBV5-1; len: 15; CDR3nt: TGCGCCAGCAGCTCCTCTTCCAGTAGCACAGATACGCAGTATTTT; CDR3aa: CASSSSSSSTDTQYF
d_gene: -; j_gene: TRBJ2-2; abundance: once; v_gene: TRBV6-4; len: 16; CDR3nt: TGTGCCAGCAGTCCCGAAGGAGAACTCGTCACCGGGGAGCTGTTTTTT; CDR3aa: CASSPEGELVTGELFF
d_gene: -; j_gene: TRBJ1-1; abundance: -; v_gene: TRBV12-3/TRBV12-4; len: 13; CDR3nt: TGTGCCAGCAGCATTGGGGGCGGCACTGAAGCTTTCTTT; CDR3aa: CASSIGGGTEAFF
d_gene: -; j_gene: TRBJ2-1; abundance: -; v_gene: TRBV6-6; len: 12; CDR3nt: TGTGCCAGCGGACAACACAGGGTTGAGCAGTTCTTC; CDR3aa: CASGQHRVEQFF
d_gene: -; j_gene: TRBJ1-5; abundance: once; v_gene: TRBV5-5; len: 14; CDR3nt: TGTGCCAGCAGCTTGGGACAGAGCAATCAGCCCCAGCATTTT; CDR3aa: CASSLGQSNQPQHF